These 20 T cell receptor beta chains were all obtained from the same sample, sequenced in a study of blood T cell repertoires in COVID-19 (dated by TCRdb to 2018 to 2020). The method behind the library was the immunoSEQ multiplex PCR assay. TCRdb mirrors the immuneACCESS table, restricted to in-frame sequences. Some clones are absent from its copies; in checked studies, under half trace to an unresolved V gene, and the reason for the others is unknown. In all, the sample holds some 50,000 clones, and about 89% of those were seen once. The biggest ten clones account for 6.4% of the sample. Sequences were obtained from peripheral blood. These receptors were collected from a man between 70 and 80 years old with active COVID-19.

The chain combines TRBV5-6 with TRBJ2-3, with D perhaps TRBD2 (5 bases). The CDR3 totals 15 residues. V shed 4 bases and J shed 4 bases, with 16 bases lying between them. Germline V gene sequence: CDR1 SGHDT, CDR2 YYEEEE. The CDR3 DNA reads as TGTGCCAGCAGCCGCGGGCGACAAAGGGCAGATACGCAGTATTTT. This sequence encodes CASSRGRQRADTQYF.

The V call is TRBV28, the J call TRBJ1-1; D is unresolved. The length of the CDR3 is 11 residues. The V gene lost 6 bases and the J gene lost 5 bases, with 7 bases spanning the gap. Germline V gene lookup returns CDR1 MDHEN and CDR2 SYDVKM. In DNA, the CDR3 is TGTGCCAGCAGACAGATGACTGAAGCTTTCTTT. Translated: CASRQMTEAFF. Complete variable domain (other parts from reference TRBV28 and TRBJ1-1): DVKVTQSSRYLVKRTGEKVFLECVQDMDHENMFWYRQDPGLGLRLIYFSYDVKMKEKGDIPEGYSVSREKKERFSLILESASTNQTSMYLCASRQMTEAFFGQGTRLTVV.

The gene calls are TRBV7-9 and TRBJ2-1, with 8 nucleotides matching TRBD1. V was clipped by 7 bases and J by 4 bases; unmatched bases: 9. Germline lookup yields CDR1 SEHNR and CDR2 FQNEAQ (reference sequence). There are 15 residues in the CDR3. The CDR3 is CASKRTGQAYNEQFF. The CDR3, as DNA: TGTGCCAGCAAACGAACGGGACAGGCTTACAATGAGCAGTTCTTC.

The V call is TRBV5-4, the J call TRBJ1-1, with TRBD1 matching over 10 bases. The CDR3 spans 15 residues. V shed 2 bases, J shed 1 base, and the junction held 2 bases outside the gene matches. Germline assignment: CDR1 SGHNT and CDR2 YYREEE (reference sequence). In DNA, the CDR3 is TGTGCCAGCAGCTTAAGGGACAGGGGGAACACTGAAGCTTTCTTT. Protein sequence: CASSLRDRGNTEAFF.

The J gene is TRBJ2-6, the V gene TRBV5-1; 7 nucleotides agree with TRBD1. The V gene's germline CDR1 is SGHRS and CDR2 YFSETQ. Trimming cost V 4 bases and J 2 bases; bases outside gene matches: 18. This CDR3 is built from 20 residues. The CDR3 sequence: CASSPRLRQGDWAGANVLTF. CDR3 bases: TGCGCCAGCAGCCCGCGACTCCGACAGGGAGATTGGGCTGGGGCCAACGTCCTGACTTTC.

The table lists this clone with a count of one. V is TRBV5-5 and J is TRBJ1-1; TRBD1 is a possible D gene (5 bases). Looked up from germline, CDR1 is SGHKS and CDR2 is YYEKEE (reference sequence). The CDR3 covers 16 residues. V lost 5 bases to trimming and J lost 4 bases, with 21 bases between them. This CDR3 reads CASRPAGGARSTEAFF. DNA for the CDR3: TGTGCCAGCAGGCCGGCCGGAGGGGCGCGTAGCACTGAAGCTTTCTTT.

This clone was found once. V usage is TRBV14 and J usage is TRBJ2-1, with D hard to call. This CDR3 is 15 amino acids long. V shed 1 base and J shed 8 bases, with 15 bases lying between them. Germline V gene lookup returns CDR1 SGHDN and CDR2 FVKESK. CDR3 sequence (DNA): TGTGCCAGCAGCCAAGCGCGGCCCCCGCGGCATGAGCAGTTCTTC. This encodes CASSQARPPRHEQFF.

The chain recombines TRBV28 with TRBJ1-5; possibly TRBD1 for D (5 bases). The CDR3 runs to 13 residues. V was shortened by 6 bases and J by 3 bases, with 9 bases between the two germline ends. The germline gives CDR1 MDHEN, CDR2 SYDVKM. The CDR3 DNA reads as TGTGCCAGCAGAACAGGCTACAATCAGCCCCAGCATTTT. Its translation is CASRTGYNQPQHF.

V is TRBV29-1 and J is TRBJ2-3; TRBD2 matches 11 bases. CDR3 length: 14 residues. V lost 1 base and J lost 4; bases outside the gene matches: 1. Germline V gene sequence: CDR1 SQVTM, CDR2 ANQGSEA. This CDR3 reads CSVEGLAGSDTQYF. The CDR3 nucleotides read TGCAGCGTTGAAGGACTAGCGGGATCAGATACGCAGTATTTT.

The genes are TRBV7-3 and TRBJ2-1; 8 nucleotides match TRBD2. The CDR3 is made up of 16 amino acids. V was pared by 5 bases and J by 9 bases, with 15 bases of the junction left unmatched. The germline V gene has CDR1 SGHTA and CDR2 FQGTGA. The CDR3 region is CASSPKTPGGVSEQFF. The CDR3 DNA follows: TGTGCCAGCAGCCCCAAAACTCCCGGGGGGGTCAGTGAGCAGTTCTTC.

The rearrangement links TRBV6-1 to TRBJ1-5, with TRBD1 as a possible D gene (5 bases). V was trimmed by 2 bases and J by 11 bases, leaving 16 bases between them. This CDR3 is 14 amino acids long. Germline V gene lookup returns CDR1 MNHNS and CDR2 SASEGT. CDR3 bases: TGTGCCAGCAGTGAACAGGTCGGCAGGGTGACCCAGCATTTT. It encodes CASSEQVGRVTQHF.

As DNA, the CDR3 is TGTGCCAGCAGTTCTACAGGGGTCGCGAGAACCGGGGAGCTGTTTTTT. Protein sequence: CASSSTGVARTGELFF. The V gene is TRBV28, the J gene TRBJ2-2, with TRBD1 matching 7 bases. The trim removed 4 bases at V and 5 bases at J, leaving 10 bases unmatched. Germline CDR1 is MDHEN and CDR2 is SYDVKM. This CDR3 is built from 16 residues.

CDR3: CASSPQGTGELFF. The CDR3 DNA follows: TGTGCCAGCAGCCCCCAGGGCACCGGGGAGCTGTTTTTT. The V call is TRBV12-3 or TRBV12-4, the J call TRBJ2-2; perhaps TRBD1 as D (5 bases). V gave up 6 bases and J gave up 4 bases, with 9 bases separating them. CDR3 size: 13 residues.

The chain couples TRBV6-5 to TRBJ1-1; D might be TRBD1 (5 bases). The germline gives CDR1 MNHEY, CDR2 SVGAGI. This CDR3 contains 14 residues. V was clipped by 2 bases and J by 6 bases, with 13 bases between them. Written as DNA, the CDR3 is TGTGCCAGCAGTTACCTTCCAGGGAAGGCTGAAGCTTTCTTT. This codes for CASSYLPGKAEAFF.

V and J are TRBV27 and TRBJ2-1, with D unclear. CDR1 and CDR2 (germline): MNHEY, SMNVEV (reference sequence). This CDR3 contains 13 residues. V lost 6 bases to trimming and J lost 3 bases, with 9 bases between them. For the CDR3, the DNA is TGTGCCAGCAGCCTAGGTCGCTACAATGAGCAGTTCTTC. Translation gives CASSLGRYNEQFF.

J is TRBJ2-7 and V is TRBV28; TRBD1 matches at 9 bases. CDR3 length: 12 amino acids. The germline V gene has CDR1 MDHEN and CDR2 SYDVKM. Losses at the gene ends were 11 bases for V and 2 bases for J; bases not matched to a gene: 4. The CDR3 loop reads CASGQGPYEQYF. DNA of the CDR3: TGTGCCTCGGGACAGGGCCCCTACGAGCAGTACTTC.

This rearrangement joins TRBV5-4 to TRBJ1-6, with D possibly matching TRBD1 (5 bases). This CDR3 has 14 residues. Germline-derived CDR1 and CDR2 are SGHNT and YYREEE (reference sequence). Trimming shortened V by 2 bases and J by 6 bases, and 9 bases separated the two germline ends. The chain's CDR3 is CASSLGAPNSPLHF. The DNA of the CDR3 is TGTGCCAGCAGCTTAGGGGCTCCTAATTCACCCCTCCACTTT.

This sequence joins TRBV6-5 and TRBJ1-6; tentatively, D is TRBD1 (5 bases). Germline CDR1 reads MNHEY; CDR2 reads SVGAGI. The CDR3 runs 13 residues. CDR3 amino acids: CAGGGSYNSPLHF. The CDR3, as DNA: TGTGCTGGGGGGGGTTCCTATAATTCACCCCTCCACTTT.

This clone was detected only a few times. This rearrangement joins TRBV5-4 to TRBJ2-2, with 7 positions matching TRBD1. This CDR3 has 15 amino acids. V was clipped by 6 bases and J by 0 bases; unmatched bases: 5. Germline V CDR1 and CDR2: SGHNT, YYREEE (reference sequence). The CDR3 DNA reads as TGTGCCAGCAAAAGCGACAGGGCGAACACCGGGGAGCTGTTTTTT. This sequence encodes CASKSDRANTGELFF.

The rearrangement joins TRBV5-6 to TRBJ1-2; perhaps TRBD1 as D (6 bases). Germline values: CDR1 SGHDT, CDR2 YYEEEE. Trimming took off 4 bases at V and 4 bases at J, with 11 bases between the two ends. The CDR3 is made up of 13 amino acids. For the CDR3, the DNA is TGTGCCAGCAGCATTACAGGGACCTATGGCTACACCTTC. It yields the protein CASSITGTYGYTF.